The 29 T cell receptor beta chains listed next were all sequenced from one sample in a study of monozygotic twins with inflammatory bowel disease. TCRdb reworked the 5' RACE reads into one entry per CDR3 protein, no DNA. The sample data list 170,000 or so distinct CDR3 sequences. Sequencing was performed on blood. These receptors were obtained from a human donor with ulcerative colitis or Crohn's disease, or a healthy co-twin of an affected twin (not recorded which).

The chain uses TRBV2 and TRBJ2-5; TCRdb's D call, TRBD2, is unchecked because there is no DNA. This CDR3 has 18 residues. The germline CDR1 and CDR2 sequences are SNHLY and FYNNEI. CDR3 in amino acids: CASSRMGVSSGGQETQYF.

The rearrangement links TRBV6-6 to TRBJ1-5; TCRdb's D gene call, TRBD1, goes unchecked for lack of DNA. This CDR3 contains 13 residues. The germline V gene encodes CDR1 MNHNY and CDR2 SVGAGI (reference sequence). CDR3 residues: CASRRGINQPQHF.

The chain carries TRBV27 and TRBJ2-2; TCRdb indicates TRBD1, and absent DNA this call remains unverified. CDR3 size: 13 residues. The germline V gene encodes CDR1 MNHEY and CDR2 SMNVEV (reference sequence). This CDR3 reads CASSILGRGELFF.

The CDR3 loop reads CASSFVHLGDEQYF. The chain is built from TRBV28 and TRBJ2-7. Per germline, CDR1 MDHEN and CDR2 SYDVKM. This CDR3 comprises 14 residues.

CDR3 sequence reads: CASSQSRQGAGELFF. The V gene is TRBV4-3, the J gene TRBJ2-2; the TCRdb D gene call, TRBD1, has no DNA to confirm it. The CDR3 is 15 residues long. Germline V gene data show CDR1 as LGHNA and CDR2 as YSLEER.

The V and J genes are TRBV5-1 and TRBJ1-2; TCRdb lists TRBD1, though no DNA is available to test this call. The length of the CDR3 is 15 residues. Per germline, CDR1 SGHRS and CDR2 YFSETQ. This chain's CDR3 is CASSLATVTNYGYTF.

This rearrangement joins TRBV5-4 to TRBJ2-1; TCRdb picks TRBD2, but there is no DNA to check that call. The length of the CDR3 is 14 residues. Germline assignment: CDR1 SGHNT and CDR2 YYREEE (reference sequence). The CDR3: CASSKRDSYNEQFF.

The V call is TRBV12-3 or TRBV12-4, the J call TRBJ2-1. There are 12 residues in the CDR3. The CDR3 loop reads CASSFFGNEQFF.

The rearrangement links TRBV12-3 or TRBV12-4 to TRBJ2-2; TCRdb's D call, TRBD2, is unchecked because there is no DNA. There are 13 residues in the CDR3. The CDR3 protein is CASSFTSTGELFF.

V usage is TRBV7-9 and J usage is TRBJ1-2. Germline V gives CDR1 SEHNR, CDR2 FQNEAQ (reference sequence). The CDR3 runs to 16 residues. The CDR3 here is CASNLGCSSSNYGYTF.

This chain links TRBV5-1 with TRBJ2-3; without DNA, the TCRdb call of TRBD2 cannot be checked. The CDR3 loop spans 17 amino acids. CDR1 is SGHRS, CDR2 YFSETQ, per germline. Here the CDR3 reads CASSSGLAGAYTDTQYF.

The chain couples TRBV3-1 to TRBJ1-1; checking the TCRdb D call of TRBD1 is not possible without DNA. Germline values: CDR1 LGHDT, CDR2 YNNKEL (reference sequence). The CDR3 loop spans 14 amino acids. CDR3 sequence reads: CASKQGGFFTEAFF.

The chain joins TRBV4-1 to TRBJ2-7; the TRBD2 assignment by TCRdb is unverifiable without DNA. Germline V gene sequence: CDR1 MGHRA, CDR2 YSYEKL. There are 17 residues in the CDR3. The CDR3 sequence is CASSQSMPSGKSYEQYF.

The genes are TRBV20-1 and TRBJ2-3; absent DNA, TCRdb's TRBD1 call cannot be checked. This CDR3 has 13 amino acids. Germline-derived CDR1 and CDR2 are DFQATT and SNEGSKA (reference sequence). The CDR3 protein is CSAHGTTRDTQYF.

The chain recombines TRBV6-2 or TRBV6-3 with TRBJ2-5; the D call of TRBD1 rests on TCRdb alone, since no DNA is present to check it. This CDR3 comprises 14 residues. The germline V gene has CDR1 MNHEY and CDR2 SVGEGT. The CDR3 is CASRNRDREETQYF.

V and J are TRBV30 and TRBJ2-7; TCRdb gives TRBD2 as the D gene, but with no DNA this cannot be confirmed. This CDR3 has 14 residues. Germline V gene sequence: CDR1 GTSNPN, CDR2 SVGIG (reference sequence). The CDR3 spells CAWSTGIGGYEQYF.

The chain couples TRBV5-1 to TRBJ1-2. Germline lookup yields CDR1 SGHRS and CDR2 YFSETQ. This CDR3 is 13 amino acids long. The CDR3 region is CASSLGDGYGYTF.

The rearrangement joins TRBV29-1 to TRBJ1-1. This CDR3 comprises 12 residues. Germline V gene data show CDR1 as SQVTM and CDR2 as ANQGSEA. The CDR3 here is CSVGGLATEAFF.

V and J are TRBV20-1 and TRBJ2-5; as DNA is missing, the TRBD1 call by TCRdb cannot be tested. Germline CDR1 is DFQATT and CDR2 is SNEGSKA (reference sequence). This CDR3 has 14 amino acids. This CDR3 reads CSARSGSSQETQYF.

J is TRBJ1-2 and V is TRBV12-3 or TRBV12-4; lacking DNA, the TRBD1 call made by TCRdb goes unchecked. This CDR3 is built from 11 residues. The CDR3: CASSYRESYTF.

The CDR3 protein is CASSFLTSGGSYNEQFF. This sequence joins TRBV28 and TRBJ2-1; TCRdb picks TRBD2, but there is no DNA to check that call. From germline, CDR1 is MDHEN and CDR2 SYDVKM. This CDR3 is 17 amino acids long.

The chain recombines TRBV20-1 with TRBJ1-2; the D gene TCRdb calls, TRBD1, cannot be checked with no DNA. The CDR3 sequence is 12 residues long. Germline CDR1 is DFQATT and CDR2 is SNEGSKA (reference sequence). This chain's CDR3 is CSAEDRLGGYTF.

CDR3 protein: CSAVQGSGTDTQYF. J is TRBJ2-3 and V is TRBV20-1; checking the TCRdb D call of TRBD1 is not possible without DNA. The CDR3 totals 14 residues. Germline V gene data show CDR1 as DFQATT and CDR2 as SNEGSKA (reference sequence).

The chain has TRBV18 and TRBJ2-3; there is no DNA to check the TCRdb D call of TRBD2. Per the germline V gene, CDR1 is KGHSH and CDR2 is LQKENI. This CDR3 contains 16 residues. CDR3: CASSGSGTPSTDTQYF.

This chain connects TRBV5-1 to TRBJ2-3; absent DNA, TCRdb's TRBD1 call cannot be checked. From germline, CDR1 is SGHRS and CDR2 YFSETQ. CDR3 size: 16 residues. The CDR3 loop reads CASSQDRRIGGDTQYF.

The V gene is TRBV20-1, the J gene TRBJ1-1; TCRdb's D call, TRBD1, is unchecked because there is no DNA. The germline V gene encodes CDR1 DFQATT and CDR2 SNEGSKA (reference sequence). There are 14 residues in the CDR3. The CDR3 loop is CSARVDSMNTEAFF.

The chain couples TRBV27 to TRBJ1-1; absent DNA, TCRdb's TRBD1 call cannot be checked. The CDR3 runs to 14 residues. Germline CDR1 is MNHEY and CDR2 is SMNVEV (reference sequence). CDR3 in amino acids: CASSPRGGGTEAFF.

This sequence joins TRBV10-3 and TRBJ2-2; TCRdb picks TRBD1, but there is no DNA to check that call. The CDR3 covers 13 residues. Germline-derived CDR1 and CDR2 are ENHRY and SYGVKD. The CDR3: CATGTGDTGELFF.

This rearrangement joins TRBV25-1 to TRBJ2-5; TCRdb lists TRBD1, though no DNA is available to test this call. The germline V gene encodes CDR1 MGHDK and CDR2 SYGVNS. The CDR3 has 15 residues. The CDR3 is CASRGDRGPQETQYF.